The 3 T cell receptor beta chains listed next were all sequenced from one sample in a study of metastatic and nonmetastatic thyroid tumors. TCRdb re-called the PCR reads through MiXCR. The data hold 40,000 to 55,000 clones, with over 15% observed a single time. Every patient underwent thyroid surgery untreated. The sequencing sample was made of blood. These receptors were obtained from a female donor with papillary thyroid cancer or a benign thyroid nodule (not recorded which). Some clones in this sample may be carry-over from other donors' samples.

The rearrangement uses TRBV6-1 and TRBJ2-7; the D call may be TRBD1 or TRBD2 (5 bases each). Germline CDR1 and CDR2: MNHNS and SASEGT. The CDR3 extends over 11 amino acids. The germline V and J ends were trimmed by 10 bases and 4 bases, with 11 bases remaining between them. The CDR3: CATRGPYEQYF. The CDR3, as DNA: TGTGCCACAAGGGGACCTTACGAGCAGTACTTC.

The sample holds many counts of this clone. The rearrangement joins TRBV4-1 to TRBJ2-7; D unresolved. From germline, CDR1 is MGHRA and CDR2 YSYEKL. Trimming took off 3 bases at V and 4 bases at J, with 13 bases between the two ends. CDR3 size: 14 residues. The CDR3 region has the DNA TGCGCCAGCAGCCAGAGCGAGGCGGCGTACGAGCAGTACTTC. Its protein is CASSQSEAAYEQYF.

The chain is built from TRBV5-1 and TRBJ1-4; tentatively, D is TRBD1 (5 bases). Germline V lookup: CDR1 SGHRS, CDR2 YFSETQ. The length of the CDR3 is 14 residues. Trimming took off 3 bases at V and 6 bases at J, with 12 bases between the two ends. The CDR3 region has the DNA TGCGCCAGCAGCTCAGCGCCGGGGGATGAAAAACTGTTTTTT. This codes for CASSSAPGDEKLFF. The full variable domain, completed using reference TRBV5-1 and TRBJ1-4, is KAGVTQTPRYLIKTRGQQVTLSCSPISGHRSVSWYQQTPGQGLQFLFEYFSETQRNKGNFPGRFSGRQFSNSRSEMNVSTLELGDSALYLCASSSAPGDEKLFFGSGTQLSVL.